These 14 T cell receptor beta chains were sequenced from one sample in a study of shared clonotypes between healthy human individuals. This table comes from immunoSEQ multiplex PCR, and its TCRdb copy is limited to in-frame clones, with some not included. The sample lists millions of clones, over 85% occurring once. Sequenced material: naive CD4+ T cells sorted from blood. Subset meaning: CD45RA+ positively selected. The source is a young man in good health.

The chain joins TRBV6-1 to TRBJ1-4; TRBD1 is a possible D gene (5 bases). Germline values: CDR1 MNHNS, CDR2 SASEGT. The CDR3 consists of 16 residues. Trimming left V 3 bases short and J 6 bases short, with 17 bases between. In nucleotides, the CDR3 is TGTGCCAGCAGTGATTCCATCAGGGCTCGGGATGAAAAACTGTTTTTT. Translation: CASSDSIRARDEKLFF.

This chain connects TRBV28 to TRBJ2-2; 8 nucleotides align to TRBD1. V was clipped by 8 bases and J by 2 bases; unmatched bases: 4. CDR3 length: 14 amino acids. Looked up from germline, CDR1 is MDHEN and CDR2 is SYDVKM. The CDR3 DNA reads TGTGCCAGCTGCAGGGGGCCAAACACCGGGGAGCTGTTTTTT. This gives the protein CASCRGPNTGELFF. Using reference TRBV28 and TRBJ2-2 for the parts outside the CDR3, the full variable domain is DVKVTQSSRYLVKRTGEKVFLECVQDMDHENMFWYRQDPGLGLRLIYFSYDVKMKEKGDIPEGYSVSREKKERFSLILESASTNQTSMYLCASCRGPNTGELFFGEGSRLTVL.

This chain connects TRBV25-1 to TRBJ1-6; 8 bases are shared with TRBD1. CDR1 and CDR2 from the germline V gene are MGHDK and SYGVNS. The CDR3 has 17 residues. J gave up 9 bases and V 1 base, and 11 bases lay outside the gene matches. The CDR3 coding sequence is TGTGCCAGCAGTGAATTTTTGACAGGGGTAAGAGGTTCACCCCTCCACTTT. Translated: CASSEFLTGVRGSPLHF.

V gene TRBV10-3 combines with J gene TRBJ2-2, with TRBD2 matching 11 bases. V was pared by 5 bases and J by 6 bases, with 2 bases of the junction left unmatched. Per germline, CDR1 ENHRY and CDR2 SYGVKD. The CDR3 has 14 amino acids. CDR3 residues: CAISQTSGAGELFF. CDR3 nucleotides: TGTGCCATCAGTCAGACTAGCGGGGCCGGGGAGCTGTTTTTT.

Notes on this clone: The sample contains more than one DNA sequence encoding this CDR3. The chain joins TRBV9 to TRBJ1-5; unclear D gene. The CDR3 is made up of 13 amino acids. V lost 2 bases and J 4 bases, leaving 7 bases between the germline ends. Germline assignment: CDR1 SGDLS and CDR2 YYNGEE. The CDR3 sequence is CASSVGENQPQHF. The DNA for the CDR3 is TGTGCCAGCAGCGTTGGGGAAAATCAGCCCCAGCATTTT.

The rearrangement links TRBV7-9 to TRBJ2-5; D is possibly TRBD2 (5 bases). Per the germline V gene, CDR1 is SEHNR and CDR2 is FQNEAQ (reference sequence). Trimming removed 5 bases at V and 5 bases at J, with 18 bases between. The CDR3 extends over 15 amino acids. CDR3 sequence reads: CASSRNPSGYETQYF. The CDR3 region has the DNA TGTGCCAGCAGCCGTAATCCCTCGGGGTATGAGACCCAGTACTTC. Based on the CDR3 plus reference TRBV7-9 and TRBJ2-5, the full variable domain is DTGVSQNPRHKITKRGQNVTFRCDPISEHNRLYWYRQTLGQGPEFLTYFQNEAQLEKSRLLSDRFSAERPKGSFSTLEIQRTEQGDSAMYLCASSRNPSGYETQYFGPGTRLLVL.

DNA for the CDR3: TGTGCCAGCAGTGCCCCTCAAATCCCTTACCCCGAGCAGTACTTC. Residues: CASSAPQIPYPEQYF. V gene TRBV6-1 combines with J gene TRBJ2-7, with D unclear. Between the trimmed V and J ends, which lost 4 bases and 6 bases, there was a span of 19 bases. The CDR3 runs 15 residues. The germline CDR1 and CDR2 sequences are MNHNS and SASEGT.

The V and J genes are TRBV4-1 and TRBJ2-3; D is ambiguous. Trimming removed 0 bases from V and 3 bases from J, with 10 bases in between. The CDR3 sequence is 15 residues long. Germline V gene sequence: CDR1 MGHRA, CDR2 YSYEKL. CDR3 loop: CASSQESVGTDTQYF. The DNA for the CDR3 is TGCGCCAGCAGCCAAGAGAGTGTAGGGACAGATACGCAGTATTTT.

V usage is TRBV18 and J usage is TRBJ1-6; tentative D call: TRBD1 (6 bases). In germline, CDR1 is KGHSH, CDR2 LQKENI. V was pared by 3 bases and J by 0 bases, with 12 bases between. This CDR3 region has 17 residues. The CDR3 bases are TGTGCCAGCTCACCTCTCGGACAGAGCTCCTATAATTCACCCCTCCACTTT. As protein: CASSPLGQSSYNSPLHF.

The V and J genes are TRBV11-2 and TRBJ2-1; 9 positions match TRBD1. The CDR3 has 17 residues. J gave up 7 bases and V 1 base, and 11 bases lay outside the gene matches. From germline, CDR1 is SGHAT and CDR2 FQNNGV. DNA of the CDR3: TGTGCCAGCAGCTTAGCCGTATTACAGGGGGCTCGAAATGAGCAGTTCTTC. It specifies CASSLAVLQGARNEQFF. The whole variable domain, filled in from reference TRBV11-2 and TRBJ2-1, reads EAGVAQSPRYKIIEKRQSVAFWCNPISGHATLYWYQQILGQGPKLLIQFQNNGVVDDSQLPKDRFSAERLKGVDSTLKIQPAKLEDSAVYLCASSLAVLQGARNEQFFGPGTRLTVL.

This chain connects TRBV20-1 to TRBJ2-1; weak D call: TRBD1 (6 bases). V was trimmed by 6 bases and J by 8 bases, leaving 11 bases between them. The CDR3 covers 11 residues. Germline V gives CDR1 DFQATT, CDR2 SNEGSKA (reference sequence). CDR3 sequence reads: CSARTEDEQFF. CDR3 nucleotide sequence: TGCAGTGCCAGGACAGAAGATGAGCAGTTCTTC.

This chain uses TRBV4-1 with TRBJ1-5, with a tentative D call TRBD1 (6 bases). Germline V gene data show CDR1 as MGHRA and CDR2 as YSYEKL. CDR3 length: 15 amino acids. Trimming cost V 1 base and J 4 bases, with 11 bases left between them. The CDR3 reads CASSQGGAQNQPQHF. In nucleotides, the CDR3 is TGCGCCAGCAGCCAAGGGGGGGCACAGAATCAGCCCCAGCATTTT.

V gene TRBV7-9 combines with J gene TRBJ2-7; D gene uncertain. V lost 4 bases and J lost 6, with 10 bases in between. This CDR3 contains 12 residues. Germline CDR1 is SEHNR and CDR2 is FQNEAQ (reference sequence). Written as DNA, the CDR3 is TGTGCCAGCAGCTCAAGCCTGGGCGAGCAGTACTTC. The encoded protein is CASSSSLGEQYF.

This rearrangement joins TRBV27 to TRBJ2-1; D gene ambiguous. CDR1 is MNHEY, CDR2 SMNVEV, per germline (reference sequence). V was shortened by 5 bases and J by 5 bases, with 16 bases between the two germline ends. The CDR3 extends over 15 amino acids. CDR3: CASSGRRNLNNEQFF. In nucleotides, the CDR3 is TGTGCCAGCAGTGGACGACGAAACCTAAACAATGAGCAGTTCTTC.